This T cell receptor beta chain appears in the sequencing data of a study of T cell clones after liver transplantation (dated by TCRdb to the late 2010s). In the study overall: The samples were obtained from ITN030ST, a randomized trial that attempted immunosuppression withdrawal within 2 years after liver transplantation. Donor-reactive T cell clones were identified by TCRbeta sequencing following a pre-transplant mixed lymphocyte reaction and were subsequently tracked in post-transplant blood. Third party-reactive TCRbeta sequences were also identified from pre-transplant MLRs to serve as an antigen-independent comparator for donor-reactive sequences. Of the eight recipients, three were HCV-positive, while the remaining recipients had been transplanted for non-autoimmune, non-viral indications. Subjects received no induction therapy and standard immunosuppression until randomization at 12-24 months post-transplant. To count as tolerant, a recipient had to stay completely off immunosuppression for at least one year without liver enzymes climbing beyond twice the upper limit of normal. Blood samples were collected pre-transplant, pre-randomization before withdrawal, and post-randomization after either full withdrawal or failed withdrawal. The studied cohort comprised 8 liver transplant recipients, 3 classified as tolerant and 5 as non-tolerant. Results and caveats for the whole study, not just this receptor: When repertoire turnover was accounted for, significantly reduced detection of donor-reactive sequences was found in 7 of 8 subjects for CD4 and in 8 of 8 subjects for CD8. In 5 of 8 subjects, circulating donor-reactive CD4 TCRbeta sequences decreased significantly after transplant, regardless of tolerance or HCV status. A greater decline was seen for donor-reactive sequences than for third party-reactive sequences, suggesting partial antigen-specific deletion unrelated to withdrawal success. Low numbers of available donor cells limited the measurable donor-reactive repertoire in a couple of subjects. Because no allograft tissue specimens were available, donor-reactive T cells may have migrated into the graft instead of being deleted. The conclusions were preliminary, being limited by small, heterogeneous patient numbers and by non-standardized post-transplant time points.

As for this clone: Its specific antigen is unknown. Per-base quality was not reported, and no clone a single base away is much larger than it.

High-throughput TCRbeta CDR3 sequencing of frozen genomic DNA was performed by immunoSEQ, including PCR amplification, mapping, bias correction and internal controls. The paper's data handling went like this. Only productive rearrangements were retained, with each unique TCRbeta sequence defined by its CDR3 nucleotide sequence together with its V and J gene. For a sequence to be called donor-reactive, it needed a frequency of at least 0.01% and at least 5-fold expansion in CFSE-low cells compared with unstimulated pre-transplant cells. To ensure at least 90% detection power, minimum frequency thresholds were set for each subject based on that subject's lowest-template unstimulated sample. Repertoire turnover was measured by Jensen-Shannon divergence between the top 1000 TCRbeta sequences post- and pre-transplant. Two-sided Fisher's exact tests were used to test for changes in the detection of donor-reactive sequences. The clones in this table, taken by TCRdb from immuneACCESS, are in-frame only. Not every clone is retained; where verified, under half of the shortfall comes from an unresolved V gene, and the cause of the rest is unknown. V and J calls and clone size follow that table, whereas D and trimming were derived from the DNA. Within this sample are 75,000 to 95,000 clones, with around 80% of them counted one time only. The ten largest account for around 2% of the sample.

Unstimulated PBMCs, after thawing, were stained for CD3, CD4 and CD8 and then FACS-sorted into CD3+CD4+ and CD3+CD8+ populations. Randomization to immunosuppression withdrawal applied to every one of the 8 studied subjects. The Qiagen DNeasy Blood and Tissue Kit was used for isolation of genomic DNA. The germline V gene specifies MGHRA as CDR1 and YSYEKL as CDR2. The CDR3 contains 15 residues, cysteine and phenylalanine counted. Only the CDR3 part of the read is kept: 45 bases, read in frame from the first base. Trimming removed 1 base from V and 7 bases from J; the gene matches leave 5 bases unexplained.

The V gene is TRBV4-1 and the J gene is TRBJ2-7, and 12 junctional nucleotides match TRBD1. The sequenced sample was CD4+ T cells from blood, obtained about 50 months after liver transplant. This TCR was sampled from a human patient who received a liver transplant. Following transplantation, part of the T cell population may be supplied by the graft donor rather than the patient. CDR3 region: CASSQVGQGAREQYF. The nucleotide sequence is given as TGCGCCAGCAGCCAAGTGGGACAGGGGGCGCGGGAGCAGTACTTC.